This T cell receptor beta chain was found in a study of vaccination effects on CD4 cells after COVID-19. This clone was observed a handful of times. What it binds is not known. From germline, CDR1 is MGHRA and CDR2 YSYEKL. The germline V and J ends were trimmed by 1 base and 6 bases, with 22 bases remaining between them. CDR3 length: 17 residues. Sequenced by immunoSEQ multiplex PCR; TCRdb stores in-frame clones only, minus some. Of around 50,000 clones listed, more than 75% are singletons. Isolating CD4+ T cells followed around nine days of culture. This TCR was recovered from a human donor who had a prior SARS-CoV-2 infection. The sample was CD4+ T cells from PBMCs cultured without peptide, taken before COVID-19 vaccination. This chain connects TRBV4-1 to TRBJ2-7; D gene uncertain. The CDR3 here is CASSQGFLVQRPSEQYF. CDR3 nucleotides: TGCGCCAGCAGCCAAGGTTTTTTGGTCCAGAGGCCCTCCGAGCAGTACTTC.